The TCR beta chain under discussion was sequenced for a study of CD8+ T cells in alopecia areata. Study outcomes and limitations: An increase in clonality over normal scalp was evident in lesional scalp, especially alopecia totalis/universalis.

The CDR3 has 12 residues. CDR1 is SGHNT and CDR2 is YYREEE in the germline V gene (reference sequence). The germline V and J ends were trimmed by 2 bases and 5 bases, with 7 bases remaining between them. Concerning this clone: The antigen is undetermined.

cDNA prepared by RNA extraction and subsequent reverse transcription served as the template for sequencing. Profiled with immunoSEQ multiplex PCR; TCRdb holds only in-frame clones, not every one. The data hold 90,000 to 120,000 clones, with about 83% observed a single time. Specified treatment: oral pan-JAK inhibitor, 5-10 mg twice daily. Researchers took lesional scalp punch biopsies and peripheral blood from people who were alopecia areata patients. The sequence was collected from a human donor with alopecia areata. This chain connects TRBV5-4 to TRBJ1-1; D remains unclear. The material sequenced was CD8+ T cells sorted from blood, taken at week 24, from a patient treated with tofacitinib. The CDR3 here is CASSFGETEAFF. The CDR3 nucleotides are TGTGCCAGCAGCTTTGGCGAGACTGAAGCTTTCTTT.